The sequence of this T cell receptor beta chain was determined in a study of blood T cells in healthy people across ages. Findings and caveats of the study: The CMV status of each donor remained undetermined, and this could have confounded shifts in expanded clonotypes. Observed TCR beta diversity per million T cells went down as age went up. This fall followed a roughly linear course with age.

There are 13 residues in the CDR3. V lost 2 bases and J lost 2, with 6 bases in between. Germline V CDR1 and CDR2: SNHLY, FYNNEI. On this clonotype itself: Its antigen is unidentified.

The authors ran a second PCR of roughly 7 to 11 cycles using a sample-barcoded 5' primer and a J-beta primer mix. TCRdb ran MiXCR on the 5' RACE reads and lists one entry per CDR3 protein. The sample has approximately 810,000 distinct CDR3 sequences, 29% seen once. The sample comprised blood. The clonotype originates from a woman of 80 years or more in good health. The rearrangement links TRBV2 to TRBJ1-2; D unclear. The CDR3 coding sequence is TGTGCCAGCAGTGAAATGTGGAACTATGGCTACACCTTC. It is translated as CASSEMWNYGYTF.